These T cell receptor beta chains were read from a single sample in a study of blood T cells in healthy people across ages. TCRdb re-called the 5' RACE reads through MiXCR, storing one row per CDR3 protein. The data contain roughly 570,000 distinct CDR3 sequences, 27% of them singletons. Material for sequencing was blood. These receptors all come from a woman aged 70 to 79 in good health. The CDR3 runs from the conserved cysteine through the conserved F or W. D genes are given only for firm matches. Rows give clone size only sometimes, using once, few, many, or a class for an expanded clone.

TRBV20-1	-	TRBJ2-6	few	CSARDRNSGTGANVLTF	TGCAGTGCTAGAGATCGCAATTCGGGAACCGGGGCCAACGTCCTGACTTTC
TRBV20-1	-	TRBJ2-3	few	CSASPGDTQYF	TGCAGTGCTAGTCCGGGGGATACGCAGTATTTT
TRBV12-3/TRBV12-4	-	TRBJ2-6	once	CASSFGISGANVLTF	TGTGCCAGCAGTTTCGGGATCTCTGGGGCCAACGTCCTGACTTTC
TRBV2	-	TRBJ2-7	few	CASSDGGSSSYEQYF	TGTGCCAGCAGTGACGGCGGGTCGAGCTCCTACGAGCAGTACTTC
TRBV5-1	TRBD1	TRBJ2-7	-	CASSSDRGNSYEQYF	TGCGCCAGCAGCTCCGACAGGGGGAATTCCTACGAGCAGTACTTC
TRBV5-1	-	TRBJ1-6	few	CASRVGAGNSPLHF	TGCGCCAGCAGGGTCGGGGCAGGAAATTCACCCCTCCACTTT
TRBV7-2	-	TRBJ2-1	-	CASSLGSRAYNEQFF	TGTGCCAGCAGCTTAGGTAGTCGGGCCTACAATGAGCAGTTCTTC
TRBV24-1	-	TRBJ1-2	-	CATSRADYGYTF	TGTGCCACCAGTCGGGCAGACTATGGCTACACCTTC
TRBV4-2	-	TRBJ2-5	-	CASSQGGQGETQYF	TGTGCCAGCAGCCAAGGGGGGCAGGGAGAGACCCAGTACTTC
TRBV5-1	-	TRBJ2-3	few	CASSWPGGGTDTQYF	TGCGCCAGCAGTTGGCCTGGAGGAGGCACAGATACGCAGTATTTT
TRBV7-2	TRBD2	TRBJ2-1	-	CASSRSLAGNNEQFF	TGTGCCAGCAGCCGCTCGCTAGCGGGGAACAATGAGCAGTTCTTC
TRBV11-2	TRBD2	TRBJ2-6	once	CASSLVAGTSGANVLTF	TGTGCCAGCAGCTTAGTAGCGGGGACATCTGGGGCCAACGTCCTGACTTTC
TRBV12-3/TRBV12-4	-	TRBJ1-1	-	CASSTPYRYTEAFF	TGTGCCAGCAGTACCCCCTACAGGTACACTGAAGCTTTCTTT
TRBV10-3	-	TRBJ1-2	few	CAISEPGGDYGYTF	TGTGCCATCAGTGAGCCCGGGGGCGACTATGGCTACACCTTC
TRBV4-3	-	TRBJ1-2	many	CASSQDKDYGYTF	TGCGCCAGCAGCCAAGATAAGGACTATGGCTACACCTTC
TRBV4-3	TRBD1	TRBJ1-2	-	CASSQEAGGARNYGYTF	TGCGCCAGCAGCCAGGAGGCAGGGGGCGCGCGGAACTATGGCTACACCTTC
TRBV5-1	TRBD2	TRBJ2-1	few	CASSPPTSGTYNEQFF	TGCGCCAGCAGCCCGCCGACTAGCGGGACGTACAATGAGCAGTTCTTC
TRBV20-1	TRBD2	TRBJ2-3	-	CSARRTSGSSDTQYF	TGCAGTGCTAGAAGGACTAGCGGGAGCTCAGATACGCAGTATTTT
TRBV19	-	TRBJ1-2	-	CASLTRETDFNYGYTF	TGTGCCAGCCTCACGAGAGAGACGGACTTTAACTATGGCTACACCTTC
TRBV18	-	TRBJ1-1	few	CASSPRDWDTEAFF	TGTGCCAGCTCACCACGGGACTGGGACACTGAAGCTTTCTTT
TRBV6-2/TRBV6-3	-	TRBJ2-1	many	CATLLINSNEQFF	TGTGCCACCCTATTAATTAACAGCAATGAGCAGTTCTTC
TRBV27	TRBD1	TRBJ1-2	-	CASSWTGTEKNYGYTF	TGTGCCAGCAGTTGGACCGGGACAGAGAAAAACTATGGCTACACCTTC
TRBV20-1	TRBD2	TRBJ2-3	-	CSARDTSGGASDTQYF	TGCAGTGCTCGCGATACTAGCGGGGGGGCGTCAGATACGCAGTATTTT
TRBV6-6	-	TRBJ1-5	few	CASSSRDRKNQPQHF	TGTGCCAGCAGCTCGAGAGACAGGAAAAATCAGCCCCAGCATTTT
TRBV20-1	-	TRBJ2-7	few	CSAEDSSYEQYF	TGCAGTGCTGAGGACAGCTCCTACGAGCAGTACTTC
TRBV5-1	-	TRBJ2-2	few	CASSRGENTGELFF	TGCGCCAGCAGCAGGGGGGAGAACACCGGGGAGCTGTTTTTT
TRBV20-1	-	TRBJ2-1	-	CSASEGGVGNEQFF	TGCAGTGCTAGTGAGGGTGGGGTTGGAAATGAGCAGTTCTTC
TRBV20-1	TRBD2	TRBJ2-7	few	CSAREGGSGGGEQYF	TGCAGTGCTAGAGAGGGAGGTAGCGGGGGGGGCGAGCAGTACTTC
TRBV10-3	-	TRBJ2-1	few	CAISGGDFLQFF	TGTGCCATCAGTGGGGGGGACTTTTTGCAGTTCTTC
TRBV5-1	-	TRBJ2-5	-	CASEGLTETQYF	TGCGCCAGCGAGGGACTCACAGAGACCCAGTACTTC
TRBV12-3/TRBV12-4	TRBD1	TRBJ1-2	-	CASLRGAGGLYGYTF	TGTGCCAGCCTCCGGGGGGCAGGGGGCCTCTATGGCTACACCTTC
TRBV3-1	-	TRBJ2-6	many	CASRVLSGANVLTF	TGTGCCAGCAGGGTCCTTTCTGGGGCCAACGTCCTGACTTTC
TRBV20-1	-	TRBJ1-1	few	CSARGGTKTEAFF	TGCAGTGCTAGGGGGGGAACTAAGACTGAAGCTTTCTTT
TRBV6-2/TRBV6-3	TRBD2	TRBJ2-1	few	CASTPRRLAFNNEQFF	TGTGCCAGCACCCCAAGGCGACTAGCTTTCAACAATGAGCAGTTCTTC
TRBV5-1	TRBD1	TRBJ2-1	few	CASSLRDRGREQFF	TGCGCCAGCAGCTTGCGGGACAGGGGGCGTGAGCAGTTCTTC
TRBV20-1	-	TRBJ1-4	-	CSARGPAQNEKLFF	TGCAGTGCTAGAGGGCCGGCCCAGAATGAAAAACTGTTTTTT
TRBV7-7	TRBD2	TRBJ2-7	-	CASSPSGGPFEQYF	TGTGCTAGCAGCCCAAGCGGGGGCCCGTTCGAGCAGTACTTC
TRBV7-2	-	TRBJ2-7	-	CASSLASGQPTYEQYF	TGTGCCAGCAGCTTAGCGAGTGGACAGCCTACCTACGAGCAGTACTTC
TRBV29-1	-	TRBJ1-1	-	CSVARTVNTEAFF	TGCAGCGTTGCCCGGACAGTGAACACTGAAGCCTTCTTT
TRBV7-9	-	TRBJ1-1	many	CASSLQGPNTEAFF	TGTGCCAGCAGCTTACAGGGACCGAACACTGAAGCTTTCTTT
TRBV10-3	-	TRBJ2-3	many	CAISDYKTGTDTQYF	TGTGCCATCAGTGATTACAAGACGGGCACAGATACGCAGTATTTT
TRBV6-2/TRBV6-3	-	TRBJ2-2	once	CASTLGMARELFF	TGTGCCAGCACCCTAGGGATGGCCCGGGAGCTGTTTTTT
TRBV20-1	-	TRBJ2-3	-	CSAPDGSTDTQYF	TGCAGTGCTCCGGATGGGAGCACAGATACGCAGTATTTT
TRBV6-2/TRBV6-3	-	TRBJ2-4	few	CASSYPQTRDRQNF	TGTGCCAGCAGCTACCCTCAGACCCGGGACCGCCAAAACTTC
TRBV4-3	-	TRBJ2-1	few	CASSQDEGWGEQFF	TGCGCCAGCAGCCAAGATGAGGGTTGGGGTGAGCAGTTCTTC
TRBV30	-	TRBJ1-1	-	CAWMWTENTEAFF	TGTGCCTGGATGTGGACAGAGAACACTGAAGCTTTCTTT
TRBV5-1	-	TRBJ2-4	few	CASSLFSIKNIQYF	TGCGCCAGCAGCTTGTTTTCTATCAAAAACATTCAGTACTTC
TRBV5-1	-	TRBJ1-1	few	CASSFVGQNTEAFF	TGCGCCAGCAGCTTCGTCGGCCAGAACACTGAAGCTTTCTTT
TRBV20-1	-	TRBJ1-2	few	CSARDGQSSWNYGYTF	TGCAGTGCTAGAGATGGGCAGTCTAGTTGGAACTATGGCTACACCTTC
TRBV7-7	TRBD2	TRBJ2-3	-	CASGLAGGPVDTQYF	TGTGCCAGCGGACTAGCGGGGGGGCCTGTAGATACGCAGTATTTT
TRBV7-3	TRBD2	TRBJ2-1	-	CASSLYGTSGGANEQFF	TGTGCCAGCAGCTTATACGGGACTAGCGGAGGGGCCAATGAGCAGTTCTTC
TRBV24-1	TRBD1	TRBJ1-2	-	CATKGQGADYYDYTF	TGTGCCACCAAGGGACAGGGGGCTGATTACTATGACTACACCTTC
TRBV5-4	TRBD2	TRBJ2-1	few	CASSLGGSGGAYNEQFF	TGTGCCAGCAGCTTGGGGGGTAGCGGGGGGGCCTACAATGAGCAGTTCTTC
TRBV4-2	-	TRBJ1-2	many	CASSQDGGRPLYGYTF	TGTGCCAGCAGCCAAGATGGGGGACGGCCACTCTATGGCTACACCTTC
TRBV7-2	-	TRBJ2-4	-	CASSFQSQGKGRVIQYF	TGTGCCAGCAGCTTCCAATCCCAGGGGAAGGGTCGGGTCATTCAGTACTTC
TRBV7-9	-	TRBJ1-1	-	CASSLQGTSGTEAFF	TGTGCCAGCAGCTTACAGGGGACTTCAGGCACTGAAGCTTTCTTT
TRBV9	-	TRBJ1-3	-	CASSVGTASSGNTIYF	TGTGCCAGCAGCGTAGGGACGGCGAGCTCTGGAAACACCATATATTTT
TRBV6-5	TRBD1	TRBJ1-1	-	CASRGDRGYSEAFF	TGTGCCAGCAGGGGTGACAGGGGATACTCTGAAGCTTTCTTT